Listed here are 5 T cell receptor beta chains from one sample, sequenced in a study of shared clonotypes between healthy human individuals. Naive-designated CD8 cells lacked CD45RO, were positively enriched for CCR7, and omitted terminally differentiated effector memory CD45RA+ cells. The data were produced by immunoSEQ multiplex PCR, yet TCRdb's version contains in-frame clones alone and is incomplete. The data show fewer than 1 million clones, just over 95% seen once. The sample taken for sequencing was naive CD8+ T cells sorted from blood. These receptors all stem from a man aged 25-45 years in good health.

The CDR3 DNA is TGTGCCAGCAGTCCAGCGGGTTTAGCCTACGAGCAGTACTTC. Protein: CASSPAGLAYEQYF. This rearrangement joins TRBV27 to TRBJ2-7; possibly TRBD2 for D (6 bases). CDR1 is MNHEY and CDR2 is SMNVEV in the germline V gene (reference sequence). Trimming pared 5 bases from V and 2 bases from J, leaving 13 bases between. The CDR3 totals 14 residues.

This chain's CDR3 is CASRYRAVSNQPQHF. The DNA of the CDR3 is TGTGCCAGCAGGTACCGGGCAGTCAGCAATCAGCCCCAGCATTTT. The chain combines TRBV28 with TRBJ1-5; unclear D gene. Germline values: CDR1 MDHEN, CDR2 SYDVKM. This CDR3 contains 15 residues. Trimming took off 6 bases at V and 1 base at J, with 13 bases between the two ends.

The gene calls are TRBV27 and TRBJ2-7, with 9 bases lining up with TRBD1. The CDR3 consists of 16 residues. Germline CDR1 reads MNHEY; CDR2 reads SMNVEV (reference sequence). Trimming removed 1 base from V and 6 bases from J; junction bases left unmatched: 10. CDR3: CASSLYSTGGLGEQYF. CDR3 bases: TGTGCCAGCAGTTTATACTCCACAGGGGGCTTAGGCGAGCAGTACTTC.

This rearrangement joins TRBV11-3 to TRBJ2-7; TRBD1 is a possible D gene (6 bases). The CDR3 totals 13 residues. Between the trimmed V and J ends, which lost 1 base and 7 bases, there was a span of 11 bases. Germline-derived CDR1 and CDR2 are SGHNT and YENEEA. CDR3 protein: CASSLAQGWEQYF. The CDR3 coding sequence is TGTGCCAGCAGCTTAGCACAGGGTTGGGAGCAGTACTTC.

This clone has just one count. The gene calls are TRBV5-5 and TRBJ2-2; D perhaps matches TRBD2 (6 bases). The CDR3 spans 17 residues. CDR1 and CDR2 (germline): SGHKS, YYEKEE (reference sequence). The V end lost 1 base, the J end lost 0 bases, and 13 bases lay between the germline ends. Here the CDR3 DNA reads TGTGCCAGCAGCTTGATTGGGCGGGACGCGAACACCGGGGAGCTGTTTTTT. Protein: CASSLIGRDANTGELFF.